The 25 T cell receptor beta chains listed next were all sequenced from one sample in a study of shared clonotypes between healthy human individuals. Profiling relied on immunoSEQ multiplex PCR, and the TCRdb table lists in-frame clones only, not all of them. Among roughly 1,600,000 clones, less than 99% were seen once, and the ten largest hold approximately 0.38%. What was sequenced was naive CD4+ T cells sorted from blood. Described subset: CD45RA+ positively selected. All receptors derive from a young man in good health.

About this clone: The identical CDR3 is also encoded by other nucleotide sequences in the sample. The V gene is TRBV5-1, the J gene TRBJ2-5; D remains ambiguous. V was pared by 0 bases and J by 5 bases, with 5 bases between. Per germline, CDR1 SGHRS and CDR2 YFSETQ. The CDR3 runs 12 residues. CDR3 in amino acids: CASSLDRETQYF. The CDR3 DNA follows: TGCGCCAGCAGCTTGGATAGGGAGACCCAGTACTTC. Looking up the rest from reference TRBV5-1 and TRBJ2-5 gives the full variable domain: KAGVTQTPRYLIKTRGQQVTLSCSPISGHRSVSWYQQTPGQGLQFLFEYFSETQRNKGNFPGRFSGRQFSNSRSEMNVSTLELGDSALYLCASSLDRETQYFGPGTRLLVL.

The V and J genes are TRBV5-1 and TRBJ2-5, with D uncertain. V dropped 4 bases and J dropped 5 bases, with 18 bases sitting between them. The germline V gene encodes CDR1 SGHRS and CDR2 YFSETQ. The CDR3 length is 15 residues. CDR3 in amino acids: CASSRDVPPEETQYF. The CDR3 nucleotides read TGCGCCAGCAGCCGAGACGTTCCCCCGGAGGAGACCCAGTACTTC. Filled out from reference TRBV5-1 and TRBJ2-5, the complete variable domain reads KAGVTQTPRYLIKTRGQQVTLSCSPISGHRSVSWYQQTPGQGLQFLFEYFSETQRNKGNFPGRFSGRQFSNSRSEMNVSTLELGDSALYLCASSRDVPPEETQYFGPGTRLLVL.

The chain links TRBV6-1 to TRBJ1-3, with 7 bases aligning to TRBD1. This CDR3 is 18 amino acids long. The V gene end was trimmed by 0 bases and the J gene end by 2 bases; junction bases not matched to a gene: 10. Germline values: CDR1 MNHNS, CDR2 SASEGT. CDR3 DNA: TGTGCCAGCAGTGAAGCGAATTCGTTTGGGACAGCTGGAAACACCATATATTTT. Protein: CASSEANSFGTAGNTIYF.

V gene TRBV5-4 combines with J gene TRBJ2-7; D is unclear. Looked up from germline, CDR1 is SGHNT and CDR2 is YYREEE (reference sequence). The germline V and J ends were trimmed by 0 bases and 7 bases, with 8 bases remaining between them. This CDR3 is built from 12 residues. CDR3 nucleotides: TGTGCCAGCAGCTTGGAAGCGCGGGAGCAGTACTTC. Protein: CASSLEAREQYF.

This sequence joins TRBV27 and TRBJ2-1, with 7 bases identical to TRBD2. There are 16 residues in the CDR3. Losses at the gene ends were 10 bases for V and 3 bases for J; bases not matched to a gene: 15. In germline, CDR1 is MNHEY, CDR2 SMNVEV (reference sequence). Written as DNA, the CDR3 is TGTGCCACCTTTGGGACGGGACTACCCGGCTACAATGAGCAGTTCTTC. Translation: CATFGTGLPGYNEQFF.

The chain couples TRBV6-1 to TRBJ2-3, with D unresolved. From germline, CDR1 is MNHNS and CDR2 SASEGT. This CDR3 contains 15 residues. Trimming took 1 base from V and 1 from J, leaving 9 bases between them. CDR3: CASSEVGKGTDTQYF. CDR3 DNA: TGTGCCAGCAGTGAAGTGGGGAAGGGCACAGATACGCAGTATTTT.

The V call is TRBV9, the J call TRBJ2-5, with 9 bases matching TRBD2. The CDR3 contains 14 residues. CDR1 is SGDLS and CDR2 is YYNGEE in the germline V gene. Trimming cost V 5 bases and J 4 bases; bases outside gene matches: 6. CDR3 sequence (DNA): TGTGCCAGCAGTTTTGGAGCGGGGGGAGAGACCCAGTACTTC. This encodes CASSFGAGGETQYF.

The chain combines TRBV28 with TRBJ2-5; the match to TRBD1 covers 7 bases. Trimming removed 7 bases from V and 5 bases from J; junction bases left unmatched: 10. The CDR3 spans 14 residues. Germline values: CDR1 MDHEN, CDR2 SYDVKM. This chain's CDR3 is CASTRDSERETQYF. Written as DNA, the CDR3 is TGTGCCAGCACTCGGGACAGTGAAAGGGAGACCCAGTACTTC. The full variable domain, with the rest looked up from reference TRBV28 and TRBJ2-5, is DVKVTQSSRYLVKRTGEKVFLECVQDMDHENMFWYRQDPGLGLRLIYFSYDVKMKEKGDIPEGYSVSREKKERFSLILESASTNQTSMYLCASTRDSERETQYFGPGTRLLVL.

This clone appeared a single time. The V call is TRBV18, the J call TRBJ1-4, with a possible D match to TRBD1 (5 bases). The CDR3 sequence is 14 residues long. Trimming left V 5 bases short and J 6 bases short, with 13 bases between. CDR1 and CDR2 (germline): KGHSH, LQKENI. CDR3 sequence: CASSRGRSDEKLFF. The DNA for the CDR3 is TGTGCCAGCTCAAGGGGCAGGAGCGATGAAAAACTGTTTTTT.

The V and J genes are TRBV11-2 and TRBJ2-7, with 7 bases that match TRBD1. The CDR3 consists of 17 residues. Germline V gene sequence: CDR1 SGHAT, CDR2 FQNNGV. Trimming cost V 1 base and J 0 bases; bases outside gene matches: 9. CDR3 bases: TGTGCCAGCAGCTTAGCCCCCGGGACAGCGATCTCCTACGAGCAGTACTTC. Its protein is CASSLAPGTAISYEQYF.

The chain carries TRBV2 and TRBJ2-3; D call uncertain. From germline, CDR1 is SNHLY and CDR2 FYNNEI. The CDR3 is 15 residues long. The V gene lost 4 bases and the J gene lost 1 base, with 12 bases spanning the gap. The CDR3 sequence is CASSVMTVGTDTQYF. The CDR3 DNA is TGTGCCAGCAGTGTGATGACTGTTGGCACAGATACGCAGTATTTT.

The chain couples TRBV30 to TRBJ2-5; 11 bases line up with TRBD2. The CDR3 sequence is 13 residues long. The V and J ends lost 3 bases and 4 bases, in that order; junction bases with no gene match: 1. CDR1 is GTSNPN and CDR2 is SVGIG in the germline V gene (reference sequence). This CDR3 reads CAWRTSGVETQYF. In DNA, the CDR3 is TGTGCCTGGAGGACTAGCGGGGTAGAGACCCAGTACTTC.

This chain links TRBV19 with TRBJ2-5; TRBD2 matches 8 bases. In germline, CDR1 is LNHDA, CDR2 SQIVND (reference sequence). The CDR3 is made up of 15 amino acids. With 3 bases clipped from V and 2 bases from J, the junction kept 5 bases outside the gene matches. CDR3 sequence: CASSMITSGQETQYF. CDR3 nucleotides: TGTGCCAGTAGTATGATCACTAGCGGACAAGAGACCCAGTACTTC. Full variable domain (missing parts from reference TRBV19 and TRBJ2-5): DGGITQSPKYLFRKEGQNVTLSCEQNLNHDAMYWYRQDPGQGLRLIYYSQIVNDFQKGDIAEGYSVSREKKESFPLTVTSAQKNPTAFYLCASSMITSGQETQYFGPGTRLLVL.

The chain has TRBV5-1 and TRBJ2-5; no firm D call. Germline V gives CDR1 SGHRS, CDR2 YFSETQ. This CDR3 contains 14 residues. V lost 4 bases to trimming and J lost 2 bases, with 12 bases between them. The CDR3 is CASSPRPTQETQYF. In DNA form, the CDR3 reads TGCGCCAGCAGCCCCCGACCCACGCAAGAGACCCAGTACTTC.

A word on this clone: In the same sample, other DNA sequences code for this CDR3. The genes are TRBV5-5 and TRBJ2-7; no definite D call. The germline V and J ends were trimmed by 5 bases and 0 bases, with 3 bases remaining between them. The CDR3 totals 11 residues. Germline loops: CDR1 SGHKS, CDR2 YYEKEE (reference sequence). This CDR3 is CASRSSYEQYF. CDR3 coding DNA: TGTGCCAGCAGGTCCTCCTACGAGCAGTACTTC.

The CDR3 coding sequence is TGTGCCAGTAGTACTGGACAGGGGATCCAAGAGACCCAGTACTTC. This gives the protein CASSTGQGIQETQYF. V gene TRBV19 combines with J gene TRBJ2-5; 9 bases match TRBD1. V gave up 4 bases and J gave up 1 base; unmatched junction bases: 4. Germline V gene data show CDR1 as LNHDA and CDR2 as SQIVND (reference sequence). The CDR3 sequence is 15 residues long.

The V and J genes are TRBV5-4 and TRBJ2-1; 9 bases align to TRBD2. This CDR3 spans 13 amino acids. The V segment lost 3 bases and the J segment 12 bases; nucleotides outside the gene matches: 7. Germline lookup yields CDR1 SGHNT and CDR2 YYREEE (reference sequence). CDR3 in amino acids: CASSSPGLATQFF. The CDR3 nucleotides read TGTGCCAGCAGCTCCCCGGGACTAGCCACGCAGTTCTTC.

The chain is built from TRBV29-1 and TRBJ2-7; 9 nucleotides agree with TRBD1. CDR3 length equals 12 residues. Per the germline V gene, CDR1 is SQVTM and CDR2 is ANQGSEA. The junction had 3 bases not matched to a gene; V was cut back by 7 bases and J by 2 bases. CDR3 nucleotide sequence: TGCAGCGCCCGGGACAGGGCCTACGAGCAGTACTTC. Residues: CSARDRAYEQYF.

The chain links TRBV7-8 to TRBJ2-1, with no clear D. V lost 8 bases, J lost 9 bases, and 11 bases lay in between. Germline lookup yields CDR1 SGHVS and CDR2 FQNEAQ. The CDR3 totals 11 residues. The DNA of the CDR3 is TGTGCCAGCCAGCTGTGGGGTGAGCAGTTCTTC. Amino acids: CASQLWGEQFF. The variable domain in full, with the rest retrieved from reference TRBV7-8 and TRBJ2-1, is GAGVSQSPRYKVAKRGQDVALRCDPISGHVSLFWYQQALGQGPEFLTYFQNEAQLDKSGLPSDRFFAERPEGSVSTLKIQRTQQEDSAVYLCASQLWGEQFFGPGTRLTVL.

This sequence joins TRBV30 and TRBJ2-1; 11 bases match TRBD2. The junction had 10 bases not matched to a gene; V was cut back by 7 bases and J by 8 bases. The CDR3 is 14 amino acids. Per germline, CDR1 GTSNPN and CDR2 SVGIG (reference sequence). The CDR3 spells CAFRVTSGSHEQFF. CDR3 sequence (DNA): TGTGCCTTTAGGGTCACTAGCGGGAGTCATGAGCAGTTCTTC. The entire variable domain, with the rest obtained from reference TRBV30 and TRBJ2-1, is as follows: SQTIHQWPATLVQPVGSPLSLECTVEGTSNPNLYWYRQAAGRGLQLLFYSVGIGQISSEVPQNLSASRPQDRQFILSSKKLLLSDSGFYLCAFRVTSGSHEQFFGPGTRLTVL.

The chain carries TRBV27 and TRBJ2-1, with D unresolved. V lost 1 base and J lost 5, with 24 bases in between. CDR3 length equals 19 residues. Germline V CDR1 and CDR2: MNHEY, SMNVEV (reference sequence). For the CDR3, the DNA is TGTGCCAGCAGTTTATACCCCCGGTTTGGTAGCCAGACTGACAATGAGCAGTTCTTC. This encodes CASSLYPRFGSQTDNEQFF.

This clone is a singleton in its sample. The V gene is TRBV2, the J gene TRBJ2-1; 9 nucleotides align to TRBD2. The V gene's germline CDR1 is SNHLY and CDR2 FYNNEI. The V and J ends lost 4 bases and 6 bases, in that order; junction bases with no gene match: 10. This CDR3 contains 16 residues. The CDR3 region is CASSGSLAGTGNEQFF. Written as DNA, the CDR3 is TGTGCCAGCAGTGGATCTCTAGCGGGGACTGGCAATGAGCAGTTCTTC.

The V gene is TRBV7-9, the J gene TRBJ2-2; 7 nucleotides align to TRBD2. There are 19 residues in the CDR3. V was clipped by 5 bases and J by 3 bases; unmatched bases: 18. Germline CDR1 SEHNR, CDR2 FQNEAQ (reference sequence). CDR3 sequence (DNA): TGTGCCAGCAGCGAGCCACGCCCCCCTAGCGGAAGGCACACCGGGGAGCTGTTTTTT. Protein: CASSEPRPPSGRHTGELFF.

The V gene is TRBV10-3, the J gene TRBJ2-3; TRBD2 matches at 8 bases. The V segment lost 3 bases and the J segment 0 bases; nucleotides outside the gene matches: 2. Per the germline V gene, CDR1 is ENHRY and CDR2 is SYGVKD. The CDR3 contains 15 residues. The CDR3 loop is CAISDGGRSTDTQYF. In DNA form, the CDR3 reads TGTGCCATCAGTGATGGCGGGAGGAGCACAGATACGCAGTATTTT.

The genes are TRBV11-2 and TRBJ2-1; 8 bases fit TRBD2. CDR3 length equals 17 residues. J was trimmed by 5 bases and V by 0 bases; bases with no gene match: 9. Germline V gives CDR1 SGHAT, CDR2 FQNNGV. Written as DNA, the CDR3 is TGTGCCAGCAGCTTAGATGTAGCGGGAATAGGGAACAATGAGCAGTTCTTC. Translated, it gives CASSLDVAGIGNNEQFF.